Sequencing of this T cell receptor (beta chain) was carried out in a study of blood T cells in healthy people across ages. Study summary: There was about one barcoded beta molecule captured by template switching per two T cells.

CDR3 size: 15 residues. Looked up from germline, CDR1 is SGDLS and CDR2 is YYNGEE. The V gene lost 5 bases and the J gene lost 1 base, with 13 bases spanning the gap. Concerning this clonotype itself: Antigen: not known.

The authors isolated at least 7 million PBMCs per sample. Study-wide results and limits: Per million T cells, TCR beta diversity dropped about linearly as age rose.

Using a J-beta primer mix together with a sample-barcoded 5' primer, a second PCR was run for about 6 to 11 cycles. Sequencing of every sample gave 2.5 million or more CDR3-containing paired-end reads. TCRdb passed the 5' RACE reads through MiXCR, listing each CDR3 protein once. The sample lists about 1.5 million distinct CDR3 sequences; about 42% were seen once. The chain joins TRBV9 to TRBJ1-5; the D is unclear. The sample taken for sequencing was blood. This sequence was found in a woman between 18 and 30 years old in good health. CDR3 region: CASSGPLESNQPQHF. DNA for the CDR3: TGTGCCAGCAGTGGGCCACTGGAAAGCAATCAGCCCCAGCATTTT.